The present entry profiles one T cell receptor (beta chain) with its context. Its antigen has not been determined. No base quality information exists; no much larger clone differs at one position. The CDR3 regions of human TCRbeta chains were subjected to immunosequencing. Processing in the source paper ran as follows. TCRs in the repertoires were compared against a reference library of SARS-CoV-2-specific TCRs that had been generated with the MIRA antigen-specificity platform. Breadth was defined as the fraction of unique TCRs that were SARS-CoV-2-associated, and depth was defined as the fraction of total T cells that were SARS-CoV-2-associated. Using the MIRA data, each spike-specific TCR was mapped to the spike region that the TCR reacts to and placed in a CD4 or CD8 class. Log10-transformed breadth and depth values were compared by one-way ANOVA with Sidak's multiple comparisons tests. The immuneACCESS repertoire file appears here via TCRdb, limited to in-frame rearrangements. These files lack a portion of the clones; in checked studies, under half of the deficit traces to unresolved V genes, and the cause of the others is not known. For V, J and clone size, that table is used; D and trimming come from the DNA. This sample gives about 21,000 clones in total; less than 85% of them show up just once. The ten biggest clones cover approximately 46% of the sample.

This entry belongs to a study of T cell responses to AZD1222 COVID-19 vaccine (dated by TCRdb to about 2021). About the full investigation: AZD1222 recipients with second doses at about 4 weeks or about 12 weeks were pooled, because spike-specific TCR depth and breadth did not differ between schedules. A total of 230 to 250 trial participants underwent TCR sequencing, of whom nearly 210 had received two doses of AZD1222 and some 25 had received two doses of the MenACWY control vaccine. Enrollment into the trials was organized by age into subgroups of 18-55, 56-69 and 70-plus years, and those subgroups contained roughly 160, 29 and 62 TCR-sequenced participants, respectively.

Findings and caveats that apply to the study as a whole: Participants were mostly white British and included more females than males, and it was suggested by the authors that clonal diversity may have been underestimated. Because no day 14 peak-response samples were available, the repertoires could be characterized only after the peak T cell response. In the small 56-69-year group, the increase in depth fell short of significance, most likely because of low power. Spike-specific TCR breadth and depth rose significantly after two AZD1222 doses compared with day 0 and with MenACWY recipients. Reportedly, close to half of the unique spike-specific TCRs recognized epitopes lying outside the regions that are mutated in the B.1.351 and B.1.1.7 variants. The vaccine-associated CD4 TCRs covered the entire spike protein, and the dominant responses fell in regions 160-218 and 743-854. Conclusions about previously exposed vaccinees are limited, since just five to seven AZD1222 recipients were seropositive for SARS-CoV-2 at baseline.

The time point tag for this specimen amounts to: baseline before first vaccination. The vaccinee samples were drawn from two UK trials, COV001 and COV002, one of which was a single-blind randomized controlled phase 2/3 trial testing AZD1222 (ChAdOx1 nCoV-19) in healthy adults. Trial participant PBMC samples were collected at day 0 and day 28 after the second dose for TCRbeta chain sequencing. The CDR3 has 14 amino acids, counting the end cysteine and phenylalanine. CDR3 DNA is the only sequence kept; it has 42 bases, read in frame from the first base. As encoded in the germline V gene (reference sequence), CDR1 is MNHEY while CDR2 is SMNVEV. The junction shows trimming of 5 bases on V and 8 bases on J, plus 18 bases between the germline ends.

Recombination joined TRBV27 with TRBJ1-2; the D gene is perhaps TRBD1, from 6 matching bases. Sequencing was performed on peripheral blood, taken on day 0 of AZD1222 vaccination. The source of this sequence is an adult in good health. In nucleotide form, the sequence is TGTGCCAGCAGTGCTACACAGGGATTCTACGGCTACACCTTC. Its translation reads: CASSATQGFYGYTF.